This T cell receptor beta chain was recorded in a study of blood T cell repertoires in COVID-19. Whole-study context: Sample material is recorded as cDNA or gDNA derived from T cells, B-cell-depleted T cells, or PBMCs.

Germline CDR1 SEHNR, CDR2 FQNEAQ (reference sequence). Trimming pared 3 bases from V and 0 bases from J, leaving 8 bases between. This CDR3 spans 14 amino acids. Libraries were prepared by immunoSEQ multiplex PCR; TCRdb keeps only in-frame clonotypes and omits some of them. The data contain fewer than 120,000 clones, less than 85% of them singletons. Sequenced input: peripheral blood. This chain uses TRBV7-9 with TRBJ1-1, with D perhaps matching TRBD1 (5 bases). This sequence originates from a woman aged 80 or older with acute or convalescent COVID-19. The CDR3 DNA follows: TGTGCCAGCAGCTTGGAGGGGTTGAACACTGAAGCTTTCTTT. Amino acids: CASSLEGLNTEAFF.